The 21 T cell receptor beta chains given below trace back to one sample, sequenced in a study of neurological immune-mediated disorders. MiXCR, applied by TCRdb to the 5' RACE reads, yields one record per CDR3 protein. The sample contains approximately 40,000 distinct CDR3 sequences, approximately 4.4% of which appear only once. The specimen sequenced was CD4+ T cells from blood. Receptor source: a man between 18 and 35 years old in good health.

This clonotype was seen at least ten times. This rearrangement joins TRBV14 to TRBJ1-4; maybe TRBD1 (5 bases). CDR3 size: 16 residues. Germline CDR1 SGHDN, CDR2 FVKESK. V was trimmed by 3 bases and J by 3 bases, leaving 14 bases between them. The CDR3 nucleotides read TGTGCCAGCAGCCAGTTGAAGGGGTTTGCTAATGAAAAACTGTTTTTT. Translated: CASSQLKGFANEKLFF.

This clonotype was counted ten times or more. The CDR3 DNA reads TGTGCCAGCAGCCAAGGACAGGGTAGTATCTACGAGCAGTACTTC. Protein: CASSQGQGSIYEQYF. The V call is TRBV7-3, the J call TRBJ2-7; 8 bases are a match to TRBD1. CDR3 length equals 15 residues. V dropped 5 bases and J dropped 3; count of bases not matched to a gene: 9. CDR1 is SGHTA and CDR2 is FQGTGA in the germline V gene.

Ten or more counts support this clonotype. The CDR3 coding sequence is TGTGCCAGCAGTTTTCCAGGGACCCCTGGAAACACCATATATTTT. Translation gives CASSFPGTPGNTIYF. The V and J genes are TRBV12-3 or TRBV12-4 and TRBJ1-3; maybe TRBD1 (5 bases). V lost 3 bases and J 2 bases, leaving 11 bases between the germline ends. This CDR3 comprises 15 residues.

This clonotype was counted many times. The J gene is TRBJ1-2, the V gene TRBV7-2, with 8 bases aligning to TRBD1. This CDR3 region has 13 residues. Germline CDR1 reads SGHTA; CDR2 reads FQGNSA. V shed 4 bases, J shed 6 bases, and the junction held 4 bases outside the gene matches. The CDR3 spells CASSSGQGDGYTF. The CDR3 region has the DNA TGTGCCAGCAGCTCCGGACAGGGCGATGGCTACACCTTC. The entire variable domain, with the rest obtained from reference TRBV7-2 and TRBJ1-2, is as follows: GAGVSQSPSNKVTEKGKDVELRCDPISGHTALYWYRQSLGQGLEFLIYFQGNSAPDKSGLPSDRFSAERTGGSVSTLTIQRTQQEDSAVYLCASSSGQGDGYTFGSGTRLTVV.

Many counts were recorded for this clonotype. The rearrangement links TRBV5-1 to TRBJ2-3, with D perhaps TRBD1 (5 bases). CDR3 length: 14 residues. The V gene lost 4 bases and the J gene lost 1 base, with 10 bases spanning the gap. Germline V lookup: CDR1 SGHRS, CDR2 YFSETQ. Here the CDR3 reads CASSGLGGTDTQYF. For the CDR3, the DNA is TGCGCCAGCAGCGGATTAGGGGGCACAGATACGCAGTATTTT.

This clonotype was seen many times. The rearrangement joins TRBV30 to TRBJ1-1; maybe TRBD1 (5 bases). CDR1 and CDR2 (germline): GTSNPN, SVGIG (reference sequence). Deletions cut 3 bases from V and 6 bases from J, with 23 bases between. The CDR3 spans 16 residues. CDR3: CAWSYLSMWGNSEAFF. The CDR3 DNA sequence: TGTGCCTGGAGCTACCTCTCTATGTGGGGGAATTCTGAAGCTTTCTTT. Full variable domain (remainder filled in from reference TRBV30 and TRBJ1-1): SQTIHQWPATLVQPVGSPLSLECTVEGTSNPNLYWYRQAAGRGLQLLFYSVGIGQISSEVPQNLSASRPQDRQFILSSKKLLLSDSGFYLCAWSYLSMWGNSEAFFGQGTRLTVV.

The sample holds many counts of this clonotype. The CDR3 is CASRPGLAQYEQYF. DNA of the CDR3: TGTGCCAGCAGACCGGGACTAGCCCAATACGAGCAGTACTTC. This sequence joins TRBV12-3 or TRBV12-4 and TRBJ2-7, with 9 bases lining up with TRBD2. This CDR3 comprises 14 residues. Trimming at V came to 6 bases and at J to 4 bases, leaving 7 bases not matched to a gene.

This clonotype was picked up many times. The chain carries TRBV9 and TRBJ2-7; 8 nucleotides line up with TRBD1. Germline CDR1 reads SGDLS; CDR2 reads YYNGEE. The CDR3 is 14 residues long. With 3 bases clipped from V and 1 base from J, the junction kept 3 bases outside the gene matches. CDR3 in amino acids: CASSAGGQSYEQYF. CDR3 sequence (DNA): TGTGCCAGCAGCGCAGGGGGCCAATCCTACGAGCAGTACTTC.

This clonotype came up many times. The CDR3 reads CASSESPQGNQPQHF. The CDR3 DNA sequence: TGTGCCAGCAGCGAAAGCCCACAGGGGAACCAGCCCCAGCATTTT. The gene calls are TRBV9 and TRBJ1-5, with TRBD1 matching over 7 bases. The CDR3 covers 15 residues. Germline CDR1 SGDLS, CDR2 YYNGEE. V shed 3 bases and J 7 bases; nucleotides not matched to a gene: 10.

The chain links TRBV25-1 to TRBJ1-3; TRBD1 agrees at 8 bases. This CDR3 region has 12 residues. The V gene end was trimmed by 5 bases and the J gene end by 8 bases; junction bases not matched to a gene: 2. CDR1 and CDR2 (germline): MGHDK, SYGVNS. The CDR3 is CASSSQGDTIYF. DNA for the CDR3: TGTGCCAGCAGTTCACAGGGGGACACCATATATTTT.

This clonotype was counted at least ten times. The chain joins TRBV7-3 to TRBJ2-3, with no clear D. The germline gives CDR1 SGHTA, CDR2 FQGTGA. The germline V and J ends were trimmed by 5 bases and 0 bases, with 6 bases remaining between them. This CDR3 comprises 13 residues. CDR3 bases: TGTGCCAGCAGCACACCTAGCACAGATACGCAGTATTTT. Translation gives CASSTPSTDTQYF.

This clonotype was recorded many times. The V call is TRBV10-3, the J call TRBJ2-7; TRBD1 might be the D (5 bases). V lost 1 base to trimming and J lost 6 bases, with 13 bases between them. The CDR3 sequence is 14 residues long. The V gene's germline CDR1 is ENHRY and CDR2 SYGVKD. This chain's CDR3 is CAISEYDRNSEQYF. Written as DNA, the CDR3 is TGTGCCATCAGTGAGTACGACAGAAATTCCGAGCAGTACTTC.

This clonotype was detected ten times or more. This chain joins TRBV6-5 and TRBJ2-7, with 7 nucleotides matching TRBD1. Germline CDR1 and CDR2: MNHEY and SVGAGI. With 6 bases clipped from V and 6 bases from J, the junction kept 5 bases outside the gene matches. This CDR3 is built from 12 residues. CDR3 in amino acids: CASRNHRGEQYF. CDR3 bases: TGTGCCAGCAGAAATCACAGGGGCGAGCAGTACTTC.

In its sample, this clonotype was seen many times. V is TRBV20-1 and J is TRBJ2-7; possibly TRBD1 for D (6 bases). The germline V gene has CDR1 DFQATT and CDR2 SNEGSKA (reference sequence). Trimming stripped 6 bases from V and 7 bases from J, with 22 bases between. The CDR3 runs to 14 residues. CDR3 sequence (DNA): TGCAGTGCCAAAATCCCAGGGGATGATGGTGAGCAGTACTTC. This gives the protein CSAKIPGDDGEQYF.

This clonotype was seen at least ten times. V usage is TRBV19 and J usage is TRBJ2-6; 12 bases agree with TRBD2. Germline assignment: CDR1 LNHDA and CDR2 SQIVND (reference sequence). The trim removed 5 bases at V and 2 bases at J, leaving 4 bases unmatched. This CDR3 region has 17 residues. Here the CDR3 reads CASSGLAGRTGANVLTF. The CDR3 nucleotides read TGTGCCAGTAGTGGACTAGCGGGGCGAACTGGGGCCAACGTCCTGACTTTC.

This clonotype was counted many times. This chain uses TRBV5-1 with TRBJ1-2; maybe TRBD1 (6 bases). Trimming pared 2 bases from V and 9 bases from J, leaving 17 bases between. The CDR3 totals 14 residues. Germline V lookup: CDR1 SGHRS, CDR2 YFSETQ. The CDR3 sequence is CASSLDTQGYSYTF. CDR3 coding DNA: TGCGCCAGCAGCTTAGATACACAGGGTTACAGCTACACCTTC. The entire variable domain, with the rest obtained from reference TRBV5-1 and TRBJ1-2, is as follows: KAGVTQTPRYLIKTRGQQVTLSCSPISGHRSVSWYQQTPGQGLQFLFEYFSETQRNKGNFPGRFSGRQFSNSRSEMNVSTLELGDSALYLCASSLDTQGYSYTFGSGTRLTVV.

This clonotype has a count of ten or more. The chain couples TRBV29-1 to TRBJ2-1, with D maybe TRBD1 (6 bases). The germline V gene encodes CDR1 SQVTM and CDR2 ANQGSEA. V was clipped by 4 bases and J by 9 bases, with 13 bases between them. This CDR3 has 12 amino acids. This CDR3 is CSVAGRDTEQFF. The CDR3 nucleotides are TGCAGCGTTGCTGGCCGGGACACTGAGCAGTTCTTC.

This clonotype was seen ten or more times. Written as DNA, the CDR3 is TGTGCTACAGAGGGTCCGACAGCGTCTAATGAAAAACTGTTTTTT. Translated: CATEGPTASNEKLFF. The chain uses TRBV7-7 and TRBJ1-4; D is possibly TRBD1 (5 bases). Germline-derived CDR1 and CDR2 are SSHAT and FNYEAQ (reference sequence). This CDR3 has 15 residues.

Ten or more counts support this clonotype. The V call is TRBV6-5, the J call TRBJ2-5, with 10 bases aligning to TRBD2. The germline gives CDR1 MNHEY, CDR2 SVGAGI. V shed 4 bases and J 4 bases; nucleotides not matched to a gene: 6. The length of the CDR3 is 15 residues. CDR3: CASSSPSGGTETQYF. DNA for the CDR3: TGTGCCAGCAGTTCGCCTAGCGGGGGTACAGAGACCCAGTACTTC.

This clonotype was counted at least ten times. V gene TRBV6-4 combines with J gene TRBJ2-3; D perhaps matches TRBD2 (5 bases). There are 13 residues in the CDR3. The germline CDR1 and CDR2 sequences are MRHNA and SNTAGT. Trimming left V 2 bases short and J 6 bases short, with 9 bases between. For the CDR3, the DNA is TGTGCCAGCAGTGACCTGGGAGCGGATACGCAGTATTTT. The encoded protein is CASSDLGADTQYF.

In this sample, this clonotype turned up many times. This chain connects TRBV5-6 to TRBJ2-3; possible D gene TRBD2, 6 bases. CDR1 is SGHDT and CDR2 is YYEEEE in the germline V gene. V lost 0 bases, J lost 2 bases, and 16 bases lay in between. The CDR3 runs to 17 residues. The CDR3 sequence is CASSLALTGVDTDTQYF. Here the CDR3 DNA reads TGTGCCAGCAGCTTGGCCTTAACGGGAGTCGACACAGATACGCAGTATTTT.